These T cell receptor beta chains were read from a single sample in a study of CD8 T cells in ankylosing spondylitis. TCRdb processed the 5' RACE reads anew with MiXCR; each CDR3 protein has one entry. Among a few hundred thousand distinct CDR3 sequences listed, under 25% were seen once. Sample: blood, either unsorted or a sorted T cell fraction (not recorded which). These receptors all come from a male donor with ankylosing spondylitis. The conserved cysteine and the conserved F or W are not part of the CDR3 here. A D gene is named only where the DNA matches it firmly.

v_call	j_call	d_call	cdr3_length	cdr3_aa
TRBV2	TRBJ2-1	TRBD2	12	ASRAGLAGAEQF
TRBV20-1	TRBJ1-2	NA	11	SVREGVNYGYT
TRBV30	TRBJ1-2	NA	11	AWSVGSLYGYT
TRBV12-3/TRBV12-4	TRBJ2-7	TRBD2	13	ASSRRTSETYEQY
TRBV7-3	TRBJ2-2	NA	14	ASSLNSGANTGELF
TRBV27	TRBJ1-5	NA	11	ASSLNRVQPQH
TRBV9	TRBJ1-3	TRBD1	13	ASSATGETGNTIY
TRBV20-1	TRBJ2-5	NA	9	SANVGETQY
TRBV28	TRBJ1-4	TRBD1	11	ATLDRGQEKLF
TRBV6-4	TRBJ2-1	NA	11	ASSALRGNEQF
TRBV20-1	TRBJ1-1	NA	13	SAREGNPVNTEAF
TRBV29-1	TRBJ2-5	TRBD2	11	SVRGSPQETQY
TRBV30	TRBJ1-5	TRBD1	11	AWTGGSYQPQH
TRBV20-1	TRBJ2-1	NA	15	SARDSRAPVVYNEQF
TRBV6-5	TRBJ1-5	TRBD1	13	ASSYRDRGGQPQH
TRBV7-2	TRBJ2-6	NA	14	ASSEGVLSGANVLT
TRBV29-1	TRBJ1-6	NA	12	SVRRGGENSPLH
TRBV11-2	TRBJ2-2	NA	14	ASSLQGPKDTGELF
TRBV5-1	TRBJ1-2	TRBD1	13	ASSLGQGTRLGYT
TRBV11-3	TRBJ2-5	TRBD1	11	ASSNYRGQTQY
TRBV11-1	TRBJ1-2	TRBD1	13	ASSSRQGLNYGYT
TRBV12-3/TRBV12-4	TRBJ2-2	TRBD2	16	ASSFGPKGAGDTGELF
TRBV20-1	TRBJ1-1	NA	11	SARPGGVTEAF
TRBV7-6	TRBJ2-7	NA	12	ASSLLGRTYEQY
TRBV27	TRBJ1-6	NA	12	ASSRTGPSLSLH
TRBV6-1	TRBJ1-4	TRBD1	13	ASSRSGGTNEKLF
TRBV7-9	TRBJ2-3	NA	13	ASSSAFSSTDTQY
TRBV3-1	TRBJ1-1	NA	11	ASSQGQVTEAF
TRBV6-4	TRBJ2-2	TRBD1	12	ASRLQGLAGELF
TRBV7-3	TRBJ2-3	NA	11	ASSTSTTDTQY
TRBV5-4	TRBJ2-3	TRBD2	14	ASSKGLAGTTDTQY
TRBV6-1	TRBJ1-1	TRBD1	12	ASSPPDRGREAF
TRBV5-1	TRBJ2-5	NA	10	ASSRDWETQY
TRBV12-3/TRBV12-4	TRBJ1-2	TRBD1	13	ASSFKQGNGYGYT
TRBV12-3/TRBV12-4	TRBJ1-1	NA	14	ASSLGGFRLNTEAF
TRBV20-1	TRBJ2-7	TRBD1	11	SATGDRGHEQY
TRBV19	TRBJ1-3	NA	13	ASSIGLNSGNTIY
TRBV4-1	TRBJ1-2	NA	10	ASSQSTYGYT
TRBV18	TRBJ2-1	NA	12	ASSPGQNYNEQF
TRBV12-3/TRBV12-4	TRBJ2-5	NA	10	ASSVGMETQY
TRBV2	TRBJ1-3	NA	14	ASSPSDASSGNTIY
TRBV5-1	TRBJ2-1	NA	10	ASSLVMNEQF
TRBV24-1	TRBJ1-5	NA	11	ATQGTYNQPQH
TRBV12-3/TRBV12-4	TRBJ2-3	NA	12	ASSPLVPTDTQY
TRBV28	TRBJ2-2	TRBD1	13	AGGGQGANTGELF
TRBV10-1	TRBJ2-2	NA	13	ASSERRGQIGELF
TRBV25-1	TRBJ2-7	TRBD2	14	ASSQTNSGNTYEQY
TRBV3-1	TRBJ1-6	NA	13	ASSQGRPGGSPLH
TRBV20-1	TRBJ1-4	NA	12	SAARAATNEKLF
TRBV19	TRBJ1-5	NA	14	ASSLQPVGSNQPQH
TRBV20-1	TRBJ2-3	NA	14	SARDPREVGTDTQY
TRBV6-1	TRBJ1-6	NA	13	ASSPTGVYNSPLH
TRBV20-1	TRBJ2-7	TRBD1	11	SARTGRLYEQY
TRBV20-1	TRBJ2-7	TRBD2	11	SAPLPSGSAQY
TRBV9	TRBJ1-2	NA	12	ASSVVGQSESNT
TRBV11-2	TRBJ2-1	TRBD2	15	ASSSNLLASGGNEQF
TRBV19	TRBJ2-3	TRBD1	15	ASSISGQGTSTDTQY
TRBV4-2	TRBJ2-2	TRBD2	16	ASSQAGTSGSNTGELF
TRBV5-1	TRBJ2-3	TRBD1	17	ASSQLTGVGSTSTDAQY
TRBV7-6	TRBJ1-3	NA	17	ASSARPRRDGIFSNTIY